The table lists the clone carrying this TCR beta chain with a count of one. Its antigen is not identified. This specimen belongs to a study of long-term antiretroviral therapy in people with HIV. Points from the study as a whole: Pre-ART expanded clones dominated the repertoire at every time point. Diversity increased after ART yet remained lower than in transplant donor controls.

Sequencing relied on immunoSEQ assay v3.0, run at survey level. The table came from immunoSEQ multiplex PCR; TCRdb's copy has only in-frame clones and leaves some out. This sample yields some 48,000 clones, of which roughly four fifths are seen a single time; 2.5% to 3.5% belongs to the top ten. Only United States sites treated participants with HIV. Germline values: CDR1 MDHEN, CDR2 SYDVKM. V lost 2 bases and J 4 bases, leaving 8 bases between the germline ends. The length of the CDR3 is 13 residues. The chain couples TRBV28 to TRBJ1-1, with D hard to call. The clonotype originates from a woman aged 18-29 years with HIV. The specimen was unsorted PBMCs, collected 0.8 years after starting antiretroviral therapy. The CDR3 here is CASSLGNPTEAFF. In nucleotides, the CDR3 is TGTGCCAGCAGTTTAGGCAACCCCACTGAAGCTTTCTTT.